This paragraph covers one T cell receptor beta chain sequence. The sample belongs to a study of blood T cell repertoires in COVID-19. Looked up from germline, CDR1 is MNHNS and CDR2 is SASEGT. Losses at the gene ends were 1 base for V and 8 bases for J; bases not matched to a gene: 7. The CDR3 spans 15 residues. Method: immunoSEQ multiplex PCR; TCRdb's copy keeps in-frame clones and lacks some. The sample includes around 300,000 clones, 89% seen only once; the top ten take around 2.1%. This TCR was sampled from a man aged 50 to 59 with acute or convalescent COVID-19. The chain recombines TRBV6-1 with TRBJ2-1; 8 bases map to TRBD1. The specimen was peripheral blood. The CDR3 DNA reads TGTGCCAGCAGTGAAGGGACAGGGTTTTCCCATGAGCAGTTCTTC. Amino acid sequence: CASSEGTGFSHEQFF.